This TCR beta chain stems from a study of OX40 agonist ivuxolimab in advanced cancers. Overall study context: Previous treatment with anti-PD-1, anti-PD-L1 or anti-CTLA-4 therapy was allowed; 35% to 50% had received some. General study findings and limits: People who partly responded at 0.1-3.0 mg/kg had some of the least clonal expansion seen.

Germline V gives CDR1 SGHRS, CDR2 YFSETQ. The CDR3 is 16 amino acids. Trimming took off 4 bases at V and 4 bases at J, with 20 bases between the two ends. Measured with immunoSEQ multiplex PCR; TCRdb has only the in-frame clones, and not every one. Of approximately 65,000 clones listed, around nine tenths are singletons. Comments on this clone: Its antigen remains unidentified.

This chain connects TRBV5-1 to TRBJ2-5, with a possible D match to TRBD2 (7 bases). The clonotype originates from an adult with an advanced solid tumor such as melanoma, head and neck, liver or kidney cancer. Sequences were derived from CD4+ or CD8+ T cells sorted from blood, sampled in a trial of the OX40 agonist ivuxolimab. The CDR3 nucleotides are TGCGCCAGCAGCCCCGGTGGGGGGGGCGTTGGAGAGACCCAGTACTTC. Encoded protein: CASSPGGGGVGETQYF.